The rows below give T cell receptor beta chains drawn from one sample of a study of T-cell memory formation after mild COVID-19. TCRdb passed the 5' RACE reads through MiXCR, listing each CDR3 protein once. Of a few hundred thousand distinct CDR3 sequences in the sample, 21% were seen once. The sequencing input was PBMCs or a T cell subset sorted from them (not recorded which). Every receptor here comes from an adult woman who had mild COVID-19 (a few samples of this study predate the infection). Cell type and time point are not known. CDR3s include the opening cysteine and the closing phenylalanine or tryptophan. The order of the fields is D gene, V gene, J gene, clone size, CDR3 protein, CDR3 DNA. D genes are given only for firm matches. Clone sizes are given selectively: once, few, many, or a class where the clone is expanded.

D: TRBD1
V: TRBV3-1
J: TRBJ1-2
size: few
CDR3: CASSPPGQHYGYTF
DNA: TGTGCCAGCAGCCCCCCGGGACAGCATTATGGCTACACCTTC

D: TRBD1
V: TRBV7-9
J: TRBJ2-7
size: few
CDR3: CASSLAHPGQGYEQYF
DNA: TGTGCCAGCAGCTTAGCGCATCCGGGACAGGGCTACGAGCAGTACTTC

D: NA
V: TRBV29-1
J: TRBJ2-3
size: many
CDR3: CSVDEGGQGTDTQYF
DNA: TGCAGCGTTGACGAGGGGGGGCAGGGCACAGATACGCAGTATTTT

D: NA
V: TRBV5-4
J: TRBJ1-2
size: NA
CDR3: CASGIPAGDKPYGYTF
DNA: TGTGCCAGCGGCATACCGGCGGGGGACAAACCCTATGGCTACACCTTC

D: TRBD1
V: TRBV6-6
J: TRBJ1-2
size: few
CDR3: CASSEPGQSIYGYTF
DNA: TGTGCCAGCAGTGAACCGGGACAGTCTATCTATGGCTACACCTTC

D: NA
V: TRBV6-5
J: TRBJ1-4
size: few
CDR3: CASSYSGRGGEKLFF
DNA: TGTGCCAGCAGTTACTCAGGACGGGGAGGTGAAAAACTGTTTTTT

D: TRBD1
V: TRBV12-3/TRBV12-4
J: TRBJ2-7
size: few
CDR3: CASGMTGNYEQYF
DNA: TGTGCCAGCGGGATGACAGGGAACTACGAGCAGTACTTC

D: NA
V: TRBV24-1
J: TRBJ2-1
size: few
CDR3: CATSDGDGGSYNEQFF
DNA: TGTGCCACCAGTGATGGGGACGGAGGCTCCTACAATGAGCAGTTCTTC

D: TRBD2
V: TRBV18
J: TRBJ2-1
size: NA
CDR3: CASSRGTSAHEQFF
DNA: TGTGCCAGCTCCCGCGGGACTAGCGCCCATGAGCAGTTCTTC

D: TRBD1
V: TRBV12-3/TRBV12-4
J: TRBJ2-2
size: NA
CDR3: CASSPGTGMLTGELFF
DNA: TGTGCCAGCAGTCCCGGGACAGGGATGCTGACCGGGGAGCTGTTTTTT

D: NA
V: TRBV6-5
J: TRBJ1-1
size: few
CDR3: CASFPPAHTEAFF
DNA: TGTGCCAGCTTCCCCCCGGCACACACTGAAGCTTTCTTT

D: TRBD1
V: TRBV9
J: TRBJ1-1
size: NA
CDR3: CASSTIGQGARAFF
DNA: TGTGCCAGCAGCACCATCGGACAGGGGGCCAGGGCTTTCTTT

D: TRBD2
V: TRBV20-1
J: TRBJ2-2
size: NA
CDR3: CSARKREYVTGELFF
DNA: TGCAGTGCTAGGAAGCGGGAGTATGTCACCGGGGAGCTGTTTTTT

D: TRBD1
V: TRBV19
J: TRBJ1-5
size: NA
CDR3: CASSIEGGQGGRQPQHF
DNA: TGTGCCAGTAGTATCGAGGGGGGACAGGGAGGACGTCAGCCCCAGCATTTT

D: TRBD1
V: TRBV18
J: TRBJ2-1
size: NA
CDR3: CASSPGTGGGYEQFF
DNA: TGTGCCAGCTCACCCGGGACAGGGGGCGGGTATGAGCAGTTCTTC

D: NA
V: TRBV30
J: TRBJ1-4
size: few
CDR3: CACLVWGATNEKLFF
DNA: TGTGCCTGCCTAGTCTGGGGGGCAACTAATGAAAAACTGTTTTTT

D: NA
V: TRBV10-3
J: TRBJ2-1
size: NA
CDR3: CAISSSVSYNEQFF
DNA: TGTGCCATCAGTAGTAGCGTCAGTTACAATGAGCAGTTCTTC

D: TRBD2
V: TRBV24-1
J: TRBJ2-1
size: NA
CDR3: CATSDGTIAGVSEQFF
DNA: TGTGCCACCAGTGATGGCACTATAGCGGGAGTAAGTGAGCAGTTCTTC

D: NA
V: TRBV12-3/TRBV12-4
J: TRBJ1-4
size: few
CDR3: CASSLLGAGEKLFF
DNA: TGTGCCAGCAGTTTACTGGGGGCAGGGGAAAAACTGTTTTTT

D: NA
V: TRBV4-1
J: TRBJ2-7
size: NA
CDR3: CASSPTVAGSGEQYF
DNA: TGCGCCAGCAGCCCCACAGTCGCCGGCTCCGGCGAGCAGTACTTC

D: TRBD1
V: TRBV12-3/TRBV12-4
J: TRBJ2-5
size: NA
CDR3: CASSPQGRKETQYF
DNA: TGTGCCAGCAGCCCACAGGGGCGTAAAGAGACCCAGTACTTC

D: NA
V: TRBV5-5
J: TRBJ2-6
size: few
CDR3: CASSPRTDYSGANVLTF
DNA: TGTGCCAGCAGCCCCAGGACTGACTACTCTGGGGCCAACGTCCTGACTTTC

D: NA
V: TRBV5-1
J: TRBJ2-5
size: NA
CDR3: CASSLARAETQYF
DNA: TGCGCCAGCAGCTTGGCCAGGGCGGAGACCCAGTACTTC

D: NA
V: TRBV30
J: TRBJ2-7
size: few
CDR3: CAWSLWGEQYF
DNA: TGTGCCTGGAGTCTCTGGGGGGAGCAGTACTTC

D: NA
V: TRBV29-1
J: TRBJ2-7
size: few
CDR3: CSVGGLLSSYEQYF
DNA: TGCAGCGTTGGGGGACTGTTGAGCTCCTACGAGCAGTACTTC

D: TRBD2
V: TRBV6-5
J: TRBJ2-1
size: NA
CDR3: CASSYSPAGEYNEQFF
DNA: TGTGCCAGCAGTTACTCTCCAGCGGGAGAGTACAATGAGCAGTTCTTC

D: NA
V: TRBV30
J: TRBJ1-1
size: NA
CDR3: CAWSQIRGKFAFF
DNA: TGTGCCTGGAGTCAAATCAGGGGAAAGTTTGCTTTCTTT

D: TRBD1
V: TRBV12-3/TRBV12-4
J: TRBJ2-7
size: many
CDR3: CASSLRGTGGISSYEQYF
DNA: TGTGCCAGCAGTTTAAGGGGGACAGGGGGAATCTCTTCCTACGAGCAGTACTTC

D: NA
V: TRBV25-1
J: TRBJ2-3
size: NA
CDR3: CASSELWLAGLNTDTQYF
DNA: TGTGCCAGCAGTGAATTGTGGTTGGCGGGGCTAAACACAGATACGCAGTATTTT

D: NA
V: TRBV7-3
J: TRBJ2-5
size: NA
CDR3: CASSHPGETQYF
DNA: TGTGCCAGCAGTCATCCTGGGGAGACCCAGTACTTC

D: NA
V: TRBV5-6
J: TRBJ1-5
size: many
CDR3: CASSNGRGLNSNQPQHF
DNA: TGTGCCAGCAGCAATGGACGGGGCTTGAATAGCAATCAGCCCCAGCATTTT

D: NA
V: TRBV7-2
J: TRBJ2-7
size: NA
CDR3: CASSLLANRATYEQYF
DNA: TGTGCCAGCAGCCTCCTAGCAAACAGGGCAACCTACGAGCAGTACTTC

D: TRBD2
V: TRBV20-1
J: TRBJ2-1
size: few
CDR3: CSASGTSGNNEQFF
DNA: TGCAGTGCTAGCGGGACTAGCGGAAACAATGAGCAGTTCTTC

D: TRBD1
V: TRBV7-3
J: TRBJ1-2
size: few
CDR3: CASSPGTGGLFGYTF
DNA: TGTGCCAGCAGCCCGGGGACAGGGGGCTTATTTGGCTACACCTTC

D: NA
V: TRBV9
J: TRBJ1-1
size: few
CDR3: CASSVQGGFGTEAFF
DNA: TGTGCCAGCAGCGTCCAGGGAGGGTTTGGCACTGAAGCTTTCTTT

D: TRBD1
V: TRBV24-1
J: TRBJ2-5
size: once
CDR3: CAVAVWDRGHETQYF
DNA: TGTGCCGTGGCTGTCTGGGACAGGGGGCACGAGACCCAGTACTTC

D: NA
V: TRBV4-1
J: TRBJ2-1
size: NA
CDR3: CASSQVPSQAYNEQFF
DNA: TGCGCCAGCAGCCAAGTTCCCAGCCAGGCCTACAATGAGCAGTTCTTC

D: NA
V: TRBV9
J: TRBJ2-1
size: few
CDR3: CASSPDSRNEQFF
DNA: TGTGCCAGCAGCCCCGACTCTAGGAATGAGCAGTTCTTC

D: NA
V: TRBV19
J: TRBJ2-7
size: few
CDR3: CASSIGTPSYEQYF
DNA: TGTGCCAGTAGTATAGGAACACCTTCCTACGAGCAGTACTTC

D: TRBD1
V: TRBV7-2
J: TRBJ2-5
size: few
CDR3: CASSFDRVQETQYF
DNA: TGTGCCAGCAGTTTCGACAGGGTCCAAGAGACCCAGTACTTC

D: NA
V: TRBV25-1
J: TRBJ1-5
size: many
CDR3: CASSEYTANQPQHF
DNA: TGTGCCAGCAGTGAATATACAGCGAATCAGCCCCAGCATTTT

D: TRBD1
V: TRBV7-9
J: TRBJ2-5
size: NA
CDR3: CASSLAGQGSETQYF
DNA: TGTGCCAGCAGCTTAGCGGGACAGGGGAGCGAGACCCAGTACTTC

D: TRBD2
V: TRBV5-1
J: TRBJ2-3
size: few
CDR3: CASSLLLAGVVDTQYF
DNA: TGCGCCAGCAGTCTCCTACTAGCGGGAGTGGTGGATACGCAGTATTTT

D: TRBD2
V: TRBV7-9
J: TRBJ2-1
size: NA
CDR3: CASRSSGRALNEQFF
DNA: TGTGCCAGCAGATCTAGCGGGAGGGCCCTCAATGAGCAGTTCTTC

D: NA
V: TRBV7-9
J: TRBJ2-1
size: NA
CDR3: CASSLAGGDLQFF
DNA: TGTGCCAGCAGCTTAGCCGGAGGGGATCTGCAGTTCTTC

D: NA
V: TRBV28
J: TRBJ2-7
size: few
CDR3: CATTERWGEQYF
DNA: TGTGCCACTACGGAGCGGTGGGGCGAGCAGTACTTC

D: NA
V: TRBV7-2
J: TRBJ2-1
size: many
CDR3: CASSVGNRYNEQFF
DNA: TGTGCCAGCAGTGTAGGGAATCGGTACAATGAGCAGTTCTTC

D: NA
V: TRBV4-3
J: TRBJ2-7
size: many
CDR3: CASSQDGYEQYF
DNA: TGCGCCAGCAGCCAAGATGGGTACGAGCAGTACTTC

D: TRBD1
V: TRBV12-3/TRBV12-4
J: TRBJ1-2
size: NA
CDR3: CASRAQGGVDTF
DNA: TGTGCCAGCAGGGCACAGGGGGGGGTGGACACCTTC

D: TRBD1
V: TRBV20-1
J: TRBJ1-2
size: few
CDR3: CSASSDRASGYTF
DNA: TGCAGTGCTAGCTCGGACAGGGCGTCAGGCTACACCTTC

D: NA
V: TRBV19
J: TRBJ1-2
size: few
CDR3: CASSTASYYGYTF
DNA: TGTGCCAGTAGTACCGCCTCTTACTATGGCTACACCTTC

D: TRBD1
V: TRBV12-3/TRBV12-4
J: TRBJ2-5
size: NA
CDR3: CASSQDRGRLETQYF
DNA: TGTGCCAGCAGTCAGGACAGGGGGCGCCTGGAGACCCAGTACTTC

D: TRBD2
V: TRBV9
J: TRBJ2-2
size: NA
CDR3: CASSVLAGDANTGELFF
DNA: TGTGCCAGCAGCGTACTAGCGGGAGACGCGAACACCGGGGAGCTGTTTTTT

D: NA
V: TRBV12-3/TRBV12-4
J: TRBJ2-7
size: NA
CDR3: CASSNTSSAGSYEQYF
DNA: TGTGCCAGCAGTAATACGAGCTCGGCAGGTTCCTACGAGCAGTACTTC

D: TRBD2
V: TRBV12-3/TRBV12-4
J: TRBJ2-1
size: few
CDR3: CASRGQAGTSQYNEQFF
DNA: TGTGCCAGCAGAGGACAAGCCGGGACTAGCCAATACAATGAGCAGTTCTTC

D: TRBD2
V: TRBV2
J: TRBJ2-7
size: NA
CDR3: CASTTSESSGIYEQYF
DNA: TGTGCCAGCACCACAAGTGAGTCTAGCGGGATCTACGAGCAGTACTTC

D: NA
V: TRBV29-1
J: TRBJ2-2
size: few
CDR3: CSVESGNTGELFF
DNA: TGCAGCGTTGAGTCGGGGAACACCGGGGAGCTGTTTTTT

D: NA
V: TRBV7-2
J: TRBJ1-1
size: NA
CDR3: CASSLGVGQGNTEAFF
DNA: TGTGCCAGCAGCTTAGGGGTGGGTCAGGGCAACACTGAAGCTTTCTTT

D: NA
V: TRBV20-1
J: TRBJ2-4
size: NA
CDR3: CSATALRAAKNIQYF
DNA: TGCAGTGCTACGGCCTTAAGGGCGGCCAAAAACATTCAGTACTTC

D: NA
V: TRBV9
J: TRBJ1-1
size: few
CDR3: CASSVAEGLTANTEAFF
DNA: TGTGCCAGCAGCGTAGCTGAGGGGTTGACAGCGAACACTGAAGCTTTCTTT